The present T cell receptor beta chain was sequenced within a study of T cells in Graves' hyperthyroidism and ophthalmopathy. Study-level background: Any treatment followed the collection of peripheral blood at initial diagnosis.

The germline V gene has CDR1 SGHAT and CDR2 FQNNGV. This CDR3 contains 15 residues. V was trimmed by 5 bases and J by 1 base, leaving 14 bases between them. This clonotype was observed at least ten times. Amplified regions were TCR beta CDR3 sequences from RNA transcripts. The HTBI primer set was used in a first-round RT-PCR of the TCR CDR3. Each CDR3 protein gets one entry after TCRdb re-called the multiplex PCR reads with MiXCR. The sample holds around 350,000 distinct CDR3 sequences, approximately 20% seen once. This chain uses TRBV11-2 with TRBJ1-1, with D hard to call. This receptor was taken from a woman aged 18 to 35 with Graves' hyperthyroidism. The sample comprised blood. CDR3 nucleotides: TGTGCCAGCAGCACATATAGAGGGAAGAACACTGAAGCTTTCTTT. Translating gives CASSTYRGKNTEAFF.